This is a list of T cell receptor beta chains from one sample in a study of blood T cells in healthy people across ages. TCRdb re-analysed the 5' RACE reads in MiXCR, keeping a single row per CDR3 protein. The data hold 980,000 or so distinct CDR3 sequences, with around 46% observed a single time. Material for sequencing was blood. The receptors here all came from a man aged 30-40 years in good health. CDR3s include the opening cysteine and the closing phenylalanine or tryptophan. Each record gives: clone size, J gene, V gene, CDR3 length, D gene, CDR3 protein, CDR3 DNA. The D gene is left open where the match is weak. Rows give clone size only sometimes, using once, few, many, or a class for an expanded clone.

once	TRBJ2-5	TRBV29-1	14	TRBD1	CSVARDRVFNEQYF	TGCAGCGTTGCGAGGGACAGGGTTTTCAATGAGCAGTACTTC
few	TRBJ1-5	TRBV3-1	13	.	CASSLRVQQPQHF	TGTGCCAGCAGCCTTCGGGTTCAACAGCCCCAGCATTTT
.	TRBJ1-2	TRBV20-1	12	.	CSARKQSDGHTF	TGCAGTGCTCGAAAGCAGTCCGATGGCCACACCTTC
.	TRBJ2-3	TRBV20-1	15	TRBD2	CSDNRTSGCGDTQYF	TGCAGCGATAACCGGACTAGCGGGTGCGGAGATACGCAGTATTTT
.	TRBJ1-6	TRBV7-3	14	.	CASSSRGGDSPLHF	TGTGCCAGCAGCTCCCGAGGGGGTGATTCACCCCTCCACTTT
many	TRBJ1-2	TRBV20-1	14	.	CSASFTGGKYGYTF	TGCAGTGCTAGCTTTACTGGAGGGAAATATGGCTACACCTTC
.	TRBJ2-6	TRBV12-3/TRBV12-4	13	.	CASRTAGANVLTF	TGTGCCAGCAGGACAGCTGGGGCCAACGTCCTGACTTTC
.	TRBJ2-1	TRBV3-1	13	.	CASSQNGGNEQFF	TGTGCCAGCAGCCAGAATGGAGGGAATGAGCAGTTCTTC
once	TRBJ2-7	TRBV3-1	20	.	CASSQDLWGGATLTPYEQYF	TGTGCCAGCAGCCAAGATCTTTGGGGCGGGGCGACACTAACACCCTACGAGCAGTACTTC
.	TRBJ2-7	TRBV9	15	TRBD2	CASSLGGLALDEQYF	TGTGCCAGCAGCCTAGGGGGACTAGCGCTCGACGAGCAGTACTTC
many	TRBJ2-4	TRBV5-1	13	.	CASSLRAQNIQYF	TGCGCCAGCAGCTTGCGGGCCCAGAACATTCAGTACTTC
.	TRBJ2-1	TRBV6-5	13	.	CASRGVPYNEQFF	TGTGCCAGCCGCGGGGTACCCTACAATGAGCAGTTCTTC
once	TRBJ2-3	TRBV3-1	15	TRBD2	CASSNDYGGADTQYF	TGTGCCAGCAGTAATGATTACGGGGGGGCAGATACGCAGTATTTT
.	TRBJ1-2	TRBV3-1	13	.	CASSRQDPSGYTF	TGTGCCAGCAGTCGACAGGACCCCTCTGGCTACACCTTC
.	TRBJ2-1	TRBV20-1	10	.	CGVGIDEQFF	TGTGGAGTGGGCATAGATGAGCAGTTCTTC
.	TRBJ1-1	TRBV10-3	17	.	CAISEGTNRARSTEAFF	TGTGCCATCAGTGAGGGGACGAACAGGGCCCGAAGCACTGAAGCTTTCTTT
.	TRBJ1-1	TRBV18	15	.	CASSFTKSSHTEAFF	TGTGCCAGCTCCTTCACCAAGTCCAGCCACACTGAAGCTTTCTTT
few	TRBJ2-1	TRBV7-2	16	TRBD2	CASSLMTAGGRSEQFF	TGTGCCAGCAGCTTAATGACAGCGGGGGGGCGGAGTGAGCAGTTCTTC
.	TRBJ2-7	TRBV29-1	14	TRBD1	CSVVRDRGNYEQYF	TGCAGCGTTGTCAGGGACAGGGGAAACTACGAGCAGTACTTC
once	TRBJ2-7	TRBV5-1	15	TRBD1	CASSLVTGEDYEQYF	TGCGCCAGCAGCTTGGTTACAGGGGAAGACTACGAGCAGTACTTC
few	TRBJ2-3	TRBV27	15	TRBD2	CASSLSLAGANTQYF	TGTGCCAGCAGTTTATCGCTAGCGGGGGCCAATACGCAGTATTTT
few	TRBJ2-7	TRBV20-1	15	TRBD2	CSAERFPLAGYEQYF	TGCAGTGCCGAAAGATTCCCACTAGCGGGATACGAGCAGTACTTC
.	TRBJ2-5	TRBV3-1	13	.	CASSQGALTTQYF	TGTGCCAGCAGCCAAGGGGCACTAACGACCCAGTACTTC
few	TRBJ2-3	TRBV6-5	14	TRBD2	CATRTSGGGHTQYF	TGTGCCACCCGGACTAGCGGGGGCGGACATACGCAGTATTTT
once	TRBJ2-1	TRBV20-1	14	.	CSGISGGKEKEQVF	TGCAGTGGTATATCAGGAGGTAAAGAGAAGGAGCAGGTCTTC
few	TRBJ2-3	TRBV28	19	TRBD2	CASSLVVPGTSGGSGTQYF	TGTGCCAGCAGTCTCGTGGTTCCCGGGACTAGCGGGGGGAGCGGCACGCAGTATTTT
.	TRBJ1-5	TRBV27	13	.	CASSFGWNQPQHF	TGTGCCAGCAGTTTCGGGTGGAACCAGCCCCAGCATTTT
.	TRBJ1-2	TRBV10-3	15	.	CAIRAEAGANYGYTF	TGTGCCATCAGGGCCGAGGCCGGCGCTAACTATGGCTACACCTTC
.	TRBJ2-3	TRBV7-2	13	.	CASSLITTDTQYF	TGTGCCAGCAGCTTAATAACTACAGATACGCAGTATTTT
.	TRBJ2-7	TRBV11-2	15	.	CASSLDMTRGYEQYF	TGTGCCAGCAGCTTAGATATGACCAGGGGCTACGAGCAGTACTTC
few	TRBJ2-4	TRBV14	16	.	CASSQGFSGFQNIQYF	TGTGCCAGCAGCCAAGGTTTTAGCGGATTCCAAAACATTCAGTACTTC
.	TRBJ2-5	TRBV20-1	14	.	CSARDSRRSETQYF	TGCAGTGCTAGAGATAGTAGGCGTTCCGAGACCCAGTACTTC
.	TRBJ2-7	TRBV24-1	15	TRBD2	CATSDRTSGPYEQYF	TGTGCCACCAGTGATCGGACTAGCGGACCCTACGAGCAGTACTTC
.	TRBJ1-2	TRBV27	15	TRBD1	CASSPQGQTNYGYTF	TGTGCCAGCAGTCCACAGGGACAGACTAACTATGGCTACACCTTC
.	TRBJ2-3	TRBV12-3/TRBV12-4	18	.	CASSSQDDLATSTDTQYF	TGTGCCAGCAGTTCGCAAGACGATTTAGCAACTAGCACAGATACGCAGTATTTT
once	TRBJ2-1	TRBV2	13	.	CACRGDYLNEQFF	TGTGCCTGCAGGGGCGACTACCTCAATGAGCAGTTCTTC
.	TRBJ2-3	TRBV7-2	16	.	CASSLGAMSSTDTQYF	TGTGCCAGCAGCTTAGGGGCGATGTCTAGCACAGATACGCAGTATTTT
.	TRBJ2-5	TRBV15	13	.	CATSIRKQETQYF	TGTGCCACCAGCATAAGAAAACAAGAGACCCAGTACTTC
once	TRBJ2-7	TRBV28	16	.	CASSPIDRTHSYEQYF	TGTGCCAGCAGTCCAATAGACAGAACCCACTCCTACGAGCAGTACTTC
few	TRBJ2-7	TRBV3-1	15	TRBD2	CASSQAASGSYEQYF	TGTGCCAGCAGCCAAGCGGCTAGCGGATCCTACGAGCAGTACTTC
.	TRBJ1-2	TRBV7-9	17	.	CASSLSLLGDTNYGFTF	TGTGCCAGCAGCTTGTCGCTTCTAGGAGATACTAACTATGGCTTCACCTTC
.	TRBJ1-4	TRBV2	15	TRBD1	CASSERTGFDEKLFF	TGTGCCAGCAGTGAGCGGACAGGGTTTGATGAAAAACTGTTTTTT
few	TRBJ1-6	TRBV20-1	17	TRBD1	CSAESDLGQGYNSPLHF	TGCAGTGCTGAATCCGACCTAGGACAGGGTTATAATTCACCCCTCCACTTT
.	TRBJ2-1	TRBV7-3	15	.	CASTQKGGGFNEQFF	TGTGCCAGCACTCAAAAGGGGGGGGGCTTCAATGAGCAGTTCTTC
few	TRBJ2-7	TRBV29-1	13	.	CSVTGRSSCEQYF	TGCAGCGTTACGGGCAGGAGCTCCTGCGAGCAGTACTTC
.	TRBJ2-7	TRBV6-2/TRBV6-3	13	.	CASSYRETREQYF	TGTGCCAGCAGTTACAGGGAAACCCGCGAGCAGTACTTC
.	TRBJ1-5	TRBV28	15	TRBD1	CASSLRQGGSQPQHF	TGTGCCAGCAGTTTACGACAGGGGGGAAGTCAGCCCCAGCATTTT
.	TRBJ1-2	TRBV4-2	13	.	CASSRRQVDGYTF	TGTGCCAGCAGCCGCAGACAGGTAGATGGCTACACCTTC
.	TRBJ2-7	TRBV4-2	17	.	CASSQDSVRQGLYEQYF	TGTGCCAGCAGCCAAGATTCGGTGAGGCAGGGGTTATACGAGCAGTACTTC
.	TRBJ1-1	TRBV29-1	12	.	CSVDLRKTEAFF	TGCAGCGTTGATCTACGGAAGACTGAAGCTTTCTTT
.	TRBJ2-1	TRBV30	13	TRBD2	CAWTVAGGDEQFF	TGTGCCTGGACCGTAGCGGGAGGGGATGAGCAGTTCTTC
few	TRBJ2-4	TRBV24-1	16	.	CATYAVPGESKNIQYF	TGTGCCACCTATGCCGTGCCAGGGGAGAGCAAAAACATTCAGTACTTC
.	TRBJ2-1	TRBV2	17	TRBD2	CASTNEARGGLSNEQFF	TGTGCCAGCACCAACGAGGCCCGGGGGGGCCTTTCCAATGAGCAGTTCTTC
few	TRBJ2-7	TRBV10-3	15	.	CAISDLGGESYEQYF	TGTGCCATCAGTGACCTCGGGGGAGAGTCCTACGAGCAGTACTTC
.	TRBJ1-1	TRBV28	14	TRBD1	CASRTGGVRGEAFF	TGTGCCAGCAGGACAGGGGGAGTGCGGGGGGAAGCTTTCTTT